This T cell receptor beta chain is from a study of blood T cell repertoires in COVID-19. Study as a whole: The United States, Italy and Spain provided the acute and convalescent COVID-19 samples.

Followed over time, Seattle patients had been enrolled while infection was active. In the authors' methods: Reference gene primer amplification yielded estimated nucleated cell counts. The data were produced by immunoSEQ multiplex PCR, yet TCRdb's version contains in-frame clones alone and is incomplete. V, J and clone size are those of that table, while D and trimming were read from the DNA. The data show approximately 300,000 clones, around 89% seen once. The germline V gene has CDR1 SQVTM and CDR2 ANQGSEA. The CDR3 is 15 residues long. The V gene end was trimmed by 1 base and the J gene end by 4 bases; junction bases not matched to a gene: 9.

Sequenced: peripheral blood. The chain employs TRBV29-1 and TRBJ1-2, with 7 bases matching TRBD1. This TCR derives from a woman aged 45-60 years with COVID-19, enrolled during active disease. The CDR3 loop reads CSVEVGDRALYGYTF. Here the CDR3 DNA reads TGCAGCGTTGAAGTAGGTGACAGGGCCCTCTATGGCTACACCTTC.